What follows describes a single T cell receptor (beta chain). What it binds is unknown. CDR3 length equals 13 residues. PCR primers comprised 60 Vbeta and 13 Jbeta primers. Using immunoSEQ multiplex PCR, the repertoire was profiled, and TCRdb retains in-frame clones only, with some absent. Counted here are about 140,000 clones, about 68% occurring once; the ten biggest clones make up over 1.5%. This sample stems from a study of cytomegalovirus exposure and HLA in healthy donors. Nominally healthy donors were sampled, though unrecorded immune exposures were likely. Study outcomes and limitations: Links to common viral pathogens appeared, in a later analysis, for several of the most significant clusters.

This chain links TRBV21-1 with TRBJ1-2; the listed D gene, TRBD1, was not tested against the DNA. TRBV21-1 is described as a pseudogene. This TCR derives from a human donor in good health. Material for sequencing was PBMCs. CDR3 DNA: TGTGCCAGCATCCGGACAGGGGAGGGTGGCTACACCTTC. Its translation: CASIRTGEGGYTF.